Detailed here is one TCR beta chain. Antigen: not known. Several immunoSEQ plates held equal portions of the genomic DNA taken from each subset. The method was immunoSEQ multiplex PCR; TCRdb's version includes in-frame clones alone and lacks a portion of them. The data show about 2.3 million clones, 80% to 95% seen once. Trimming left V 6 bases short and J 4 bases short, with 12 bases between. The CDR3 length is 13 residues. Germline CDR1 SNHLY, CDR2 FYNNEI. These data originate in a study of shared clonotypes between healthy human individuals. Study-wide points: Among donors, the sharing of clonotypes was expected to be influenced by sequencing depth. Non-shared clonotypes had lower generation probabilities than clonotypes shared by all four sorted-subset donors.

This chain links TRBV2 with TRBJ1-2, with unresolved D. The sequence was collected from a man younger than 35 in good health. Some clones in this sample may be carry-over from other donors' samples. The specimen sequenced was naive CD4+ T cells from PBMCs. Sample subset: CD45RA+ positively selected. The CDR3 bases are TGTGCCAGCAGAACGGAGCACCCCTATGGCTACACCTTC. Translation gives CASRTEHPYGYTF.